This is a list of T cell receptor beta chains from one sample in a study of cytomegalovirus exposure and HLA in healthy donors. The protocol was immunoSEQ multiplex PCR, while the TCRdb copy is restricted to in-frame clones and leaves out a portion. Altogether around 150,000 clones are present, approximately 86% being singletons, with the ten largest covering 2% to 2.5%. Material: PBMCs. The receptors here all came from a woman aged 18-30 years in good health and CMV-seronegative. Each CDR3 is given with its conserved first and last residue. D genes are given only for firm matches. A clone size is listed for some rows: how often the clone was seen (once, few, many), or a class if it is expanded.

TRBV2	-	-	TRBJ2-3	CASSASGTDTQYF	TGTGCCAGCAGTGCGTCGGGCACAGATACGCAGTATTTT
TRBV27	TRBD2	-	TRBJ2-1	CASRREGSYNEQFF	TGTGCCAGCAGAAGGGAGGGCTCCTACAATGAGCAGTTCTTC
TRBV5-4	-	-	TRBJ2-7	CASSQMGRNSEQYF	TGTGCCAGCAGCCAGATGGGGAGGAACTCCGAGCAGTACTTC
TRBV29-1	TRBD1	-	TRBJ2-7	CSVVPGQGFYEQYF	TGCAGCGTTGTGCCGGGACAGGGTTTCTACGAGCAGTACTTC
TRBV7-2	-	once	TRBJ1-2	CASTNGLGAYGYTF	TGTGCCAGCACCAACGGGCTGGGGGCGTATGGCTACACCTTC
TRBV5-6	TRBD1	-	TRBJ2-7	CASSSPRGQAPSYEQYF	TGTGCCAGCAGCTCACCCCGGGGACAGGCCCCTTCCTACGAGCAGTACTTC
TRBV7-9	-	-	TRBJ2-7	CASSRGTPAYEQYF	TGTGCCAGCTCCCGGGGGACTCCGGCCTACGAGCAGTACTTC
TRBV12-5	-	-	TRBJ2-1	CASGFMGERAEQFF	TGTGCTAGTGGTTTTATGGGAGAGCGCGCAGAGCAGTTCTTC
TRBV9	-	-	TRBJ1-1	CASSRDWNTEAFF	TGTGCCAGCAGCCGAGACTGGAACACTGAAGCTTTCTTT
TRBV6-6	TRBD1	once	TRBJ1-1	CASSQGQGEAFF	TGTGCCAGCAGCCAGGGACAGGGTGAAGCTTTCTTT
TRBV11-3	-	-	TRBJ2-1	CASRSGGNEQFF	TGTGCCAGCAGGTCCGGAGGGAATGAGCAGTTCTTC
TRBV29-1	-	once	TRBJ1-1	CSGSRQNTEAFF	TGCAGCGGGTCCCGACAGAACACTGAAGCTTTCTTT
TRBV19	-	-	TRBJ2-1	CATKDIQVDEQFF	TGTGCCACTAAGGACATACAGGTTGATGAGCAGTTCTTC
TRBV4-1	-	-	TRBJ1-5	CASSLLEGVNQPQHF	TGCGCCAGCAGCCTCCTGGAGGGAGTCAATCAGCCCCAGCATTTT
TRBV30	TRBD2	-	TRBJ2-3	CAWTGTSLKYTQYF	TGTGCCTGGACCGGGACTAGCCTAAAATATACGCAGTATTTT
TRBV18	-	-	TRBJ1-1	CASSPGEGIGAFF	TGTGCCAGCTCACCGGGCGAGGGAATCGGAGCTTTCTTT
TRBV4-2	TRBD2	-	TRBJ2-4	CASSQDVAGGPKAQYF	TGTGCCAGCAGCCAAGATGTGGCGGGGGGGCCAAAGGCTCAGTACTTC
TRBV4-3	-	-	TRBJ2-1	CASSQERSNEQFF	TGCGCCAGCAGCCAAGAGCGTAGCAATGAGCAGTTCTTC
TRBV1	-	-	TRBJ1-4	CTSSRDSRTNEKLFF	TGCACCAGCAGCCGGGACAGCCGAACTAATGAAAAACTGTTTTTT
TRBV11-2	TRBD1	-	TRBJ2-5	CASSLGPGQGYQETQYF	TGTGCCAGCAGCTTAGGTCCGGGACAGGGGTACCAAGAGACCCAGTACTTC